The sample holds one count of the clone carrying this T cell receptor beta chain. These data belong to a study of shared clonotypes between healthy human individuals. Only Caucasian adults living in Nashville, Tennessee served as donors. The input for sorted-subset replicate PCRs was about 210 ng DNA, tens of thousands of T cell genomes. In the study's own analysis: Junction-only sequences produced by ImmunoSEQ had no quality scores, so filtering differed. The assay was immunoSEQ multiplex PCR, and TCRdb's table has in-frame clones only and misses some. The V and J calls and clone size are taken from that table; D and trimming were inferred from the DNA. Counted here are about 2.4 million clones, 93% occurring once; the ten biggest clones make up approximately 0.35%. J gave up 8 bases and V 2 bases, and 18 bases lay outside the gene matches. This CDR3 has 19 amino acids. The germline V gene has CDR1 SNHLY and CDR2 FYNNEI.

The receptor was derived from a man aged 18 to 29 in good health. Some clones in this sample may be carry-over from other donors' samples. The gene calls are TRBV2 and TRBJ1-2; 12 nucleotides align to TRBD1. The sequenced material came from naive CD4+ T cells from PBMCs. The subset is: CD45RA+ positively selected. CDR3: CASSEWRGTGGERLHGYTF. CDR3 coding DNA: TGTGCCAGCAGTGAATGGAGGGGGACAGGGGGCGAACGCCTTCACGGCTACACCTTC.